This entry is about one TCR beta chain. This entry belongs to a study of blood T cell repertoires in COVID-19. Whole-study context: PBMCs, B-cell-depleted T cells, or T cells were the source of the cDNA or gDNA that made up the material.

With 7 bases clipped from V and 1 base from J, the junction kept 6 bases outside the gene matches. The CDR3 runs 13 residues. Germline loops: CDR1 SQVTM, CDR2 ANQGSEA. Original processing notes: Estimated nucleated cell counts came from reference gene primer amplification. The method was immunoSEQ multiplex PCR; TCRdb's version includes in-frame clones alone and lacks a portion of them. V and J calls and clone size come straight from that table; D and trimming were deduced from the DNA. The repertoire holds roughly 250,000 clones, with more than 80% as singletons. Sequences were obtained from peripheral blood. The chain links TRBV29-1 to TRBJ1-1, with 7 bases lining up with TRBD1. The sequence derives from a woman aged 40-49 years with acute or convalescent COVID-19. The CDR3 reads CSGTGTENTEAFF. Here the CDR3 DNA reads TGCAGCGGAACCGGGACAGAGAACACTGAAGCTTTCTTT.